This T cell receptor beta chain was found in a study of cytomegalovirus exposure and HLA in healthy donors (dated by TCRdb to between 2016 and 2019). With regard to the full study: An earlier analysis of roughly 500 of the donors reported 276 Gb of sequence data and around 100 million unique TCR beta sequences obtained from some 200 million T cells. Donor age, sex, ethnicity and CMV serostatus were compiled together with the repertoire data. Rather than drawing on any new phenotypic data, the later analysis identified candidate immune exposures from TCR beta sequences and the way those sequences occurred across donors. To predict cytomegalovirus infection status, the study combined high-throughput TCR immunosequencing, statistical association of individual TCRs with disease status, and machine learning. A later genetic analysis used genome-wide SNP genotypes for about three fifths of the 666 donors, treating that subset as a discovery cohort. Every discovery cohort repertoire had been produced on one sequencing platform. HLA typing covered class I and class II loci at four-digit resolution. Typing coverage varied by locus: 629-630 donors for A, B, C, DRB1 and DQB1; approximately 500 for DQA1; more than 600 for DPA1; under 490 for DPB1. The study profiled the T cell repertoires of 666 subjects by immunosequencing and related them to cytomegalovirus serostatus. An earlier analysis of approximately 640 of the donors applied high-throughput TCR beta sequencing to assess whether each TCR beta V gene segment acted as functional or pseudogenic. An early release covering roughly 640 HLA-typed donors comprised about 290 gigabases of sequencing data and 65 million to 100 million unique TCR sequences. Four to six DR-DQ haplotypes were handled as single units for association and clustering, since linkage in the cohort was strong. Besides the first cohort of around 700 subjects, a separate validation cohort made up of over 95 different subjects was used. Of the approximately 400 genotyped donors, over 70% fell in the genetic ancestry cluster associated with self-reported Caucasian donors. The study aimed to test whether cataloging public T cell receptors could reveal signatures of past pathogen exposure. A later analysis re-examined previously published TCR beta repertoires from more than 550 donors and added high-resolution HLA genotyping to investigate patterns of TCR occurrence. On average, over 200,000 unique TCR beta nucleotide sequences were sequenced per donor among some 430 genotyped donors of the cohort, with around 19% of those sequences being non-productive. General study outcomes and caveats: While some public TCRs were present in many individuals, most TCR sequences turned up only very rarely across donors. A cluster of highly shared sequence variants was judged likely to be a technical artifact of the sequencing pipeline. Because counts were too low, some 17 rarely observed V segments, including chromosome 9 orphons, were excluded from the earlier analysis of about 500 of the donors. In a later analysis, HLA-associated TCR beta chains showed more clonal expansion and lower generation probabilities than non-associated chains that were equally common. HLA typing was unavailable for some donors at each locus, so association tests used only the typed subset. In both the original and validation cohorts, the classifier was reported to diagnose cytomegalovirus status with high specificity and sensitivity. When HLA alleles, especially DR and DQ, strongly co-occurred, TCR associations were difficult to assign to individual alleles. The authors suggested that the approach could potentially be generalized to other disease states and immunological phenotypes. The only immune exposure information available for the cohort was CMV serostatus. In a later genetic analysis, a missense DCLRE1C variant was associated with V-gene and J-gene trimming of TCR beta chains, and the association was replicated in an independent cohort. Linkage disequilibrium might explain the correlated functional status among segregating V segments, but an unknown experimental factor could not be excluded. At a false discovery rate of 0.05, a later analysis linked under 20,000 TCR beta sequences to specific HLA alleles. This cohort had only TCR beta chains sequenced, and the lack of alpha or paired-chain data limited which features could be detected. The study listed 150 to 200 TCR beta chains as associated with cytomegalovirus. A later genetic analysis reported fewer N-insertions in productive TCRs among donors in an Asian-associated ancestry cluster than the roughly 700-donor mean. Broadly in line with IMGT annotations, most TCR beta V segments showed up in productive rearrangements about 87% or about 30% of the time in an earlier analysis of several hundred of the donors. In a later analysis, TCR association rates were found to vary across HLA loci, with the most associated TCRs seen for DRB1 alleles and the fewest for HLA-C alleles. Roughly uniform sequencing depth across donors was assumed in presence/absence analyses, although this assumption may not hold. A further reported finding was that TCR beta sequences accurately predicted the HLA-A and HLA-B alleles for most subjects in the first cohort. Several of the top co-occurrence clusters appeared to be linked to parvovirus B19, influenza, CMV and Epstein-Barr virus, according to a later analysis. According to a later analysis, most CMV-associated TCR beta chains appeared to be HLA-restricted, and the HLA associations seemed to be driven largely by CMV exposure. In vitro tests confirmed that a few of the cytomegalovirus-associated TCR beta chains recognize cytomegalovirus antigens.

A note on this clone: No antigen is known for it. Per-base qualities were not stored, and no clone one base away is much larger.

In total, 630 or so healthy bone marrow donors made up the cohort. All cohort members were sampled while nominally healthy, although unrecorded immune exposures were likely present. The donor was CMV seropositive and was included in the group of 290 or so seropositive cohort members. A peripheral blood sample was collected from each donor, and TCR beta sequencing was performed on peripheral blood mononuclear cells. The Qiagen DNeasy Blood Extraction Kit was used to extract genomic DNA from the blood cell samples. The method was the immunoSEQ multiplex PCR assay. For the multiplex PCR, a mixture combining 60 forward primers for TCR Vbeta segments and 13 reverse primers for TCR Jbeta segments was used. The CDR3 region of rearranged TCR beta genes was amplified from genomic DNA with a multiplex PCR assay. The Illumina HiSeq System was used to sequence the amplified TCR beta libraries as 87-base-pair reads. In the original analysis: A later analysis tallied around 82 million unique TCR beta chains across the roughly 610 repertoires, and some 12 million of those chains were shared by two or more donors. To remove PCR and sequencing errors, raw reads were error-corrected and collapsed into unique sequences using a nearest-neighbor algorithm that merged closely related sequences. CDR3 sequences were aligned to IMGT reference sequences to assign V, D and J gene segments. For a sequence to be retained, a match of at least six nucleotides was required to both a V gene segment and a J gene segment. A rearrangement counted as productive if the CDR3 had no stop codons and remained in frame with V and J, and every other rearrangement counted as non-productive. CDR3 was defined according to IMGT convention as the region running from the second conserved V-encoded cysteine to the conserved J-encoded phenylalanine. In an earlier analysis of more than 550 of the donors, sequences lacking an unambiguous match to a single V gene segment were excluded. In an earlier analysis of some 590 of the donors, a V segment was called functional when productive rearrangements were above 56.7%, and segregating when the standard deviation between donors exceeded 5%. A statistical classification framework was built to diagnose cytomegalovirus status from the catalog of TCR beta chain sequences. In a later analysis, TCR nucleotide sequences were compared against IMGT/GENE-DB human TR gene sequences so that V and J genes could be assigned. In a later analysis, CDR3 sequences and most-parsimonious VDJ recombination scenarios were assigned using the TCRdist pipeline. In a later analysis, each TCR beta chain was defined by its CDR3 amino acid sequence together with its V-gene family, and reads lacking a unique V-gene family were excluded. A later analysis removed 600 or so highly shared, low-generation-probability nucleotide sequences to deal with suspected cross-contamination and a sequencing artifact. For each public chain, a later analysis derived a clonal expansion index from normalized ranks of inferred template counts within each repertoire. Generation probabilities in a later analysis came from a VDJ recombination model fitted to out-of-frame rearrangements, and those results were checked against IGoR. A later analysis scored TCR-TCR, TCR-HLA and TCR-CMV co-occurrence with hypergeometric tests, applying a repertoire-size bias correction to TCR pairs. To estimate false discovery rates, a later analysis permuted the HLA or CMV assignments 20 times. In a later analysis, co-occurring TCRs were grouped with DBSCAN, and TCRdist sequence similarity was added when clustering was performed within HLA-allele-positive subsets. Repertoires with fewer than 30,000 or more than 120,000 public chains were left out of co-occurrence clustering, as were a few repertoires with anomalous nucleotide sharing. This is the immuneACCESS table as TCRdb keeps it, with only in-frame sequences that have V and J called. A part of the clones is gone; compared with another copy, unresolved V genes explain less than half, and the rest is unexplained. Clone size and the V and J calls come from that table; the DNA yielded D and trimming. The sample contains roughly 35,000 clones, 53% of them found a single time. Less than 7% of the sample is taken by the ten largest.

This receptor was obtained from a woman aged 40 to 50 in good health and CMV-seropositive. Sample: PBMCs.

The CDR3 region has the sequence CASHPSGGNTGELFF. The nucleotides read TGTGCCAGCCACCCTAGCGGTGGAAACACCGGGGAGCTGTTTTTT. This sequence uses TRBV25-1 and TRBJ2-2, with 7 bases aligning to TRBD2. The CDR3 covers 15 residues, taking in both the cysteine and the phenylalanine. The only DNA kept is the CDR3, 45 bases in frame from the first base. V has 8 bases trimmed and J has 2 bases trimmed; junction bases matching no gene number 8. Taken from the germline V gene, the CDR1 and CDR2 loops are MGHDK and SYGVNS.